These 25 T cell receptor beta chains were all obtained from the same sample, sequenced in a study of beta chain features in type 1 diabetes. Expressed TCRB transcripts were sequenced after all isolated RNA was converted to cDNA. Data came from immunoSEQ multiplex PCR; TCRdb stores just in-frame clones and leaves some out. Here the sample spans about 140,000 clones, 10% being singletons. Material for sequencing was naive CD4+ T cells from blood. Source of these receptors: a man between 18 and 29 years old in good health.

This chain links TRBV7-2 with TRBJ1-2; 7 bases line up with TRBD1. The germline V gene encodes CDR1 SGHTA and CDR2 FQGNSA. V was clipped by 7 bases and J by 6 bases; unmatched bases: 14. This CDR3 has 15 amino acids. The CDR3 region is CASIPSGRGINGYTF. In nucleotides, the CDR3 is TGTGCCAGCATCCCATCGGGCAGGGGGATCAATGGCTACACCTTC.

J is TRBJ1-1 and V is TRBV27; no clear D. The V end was cut by 6 bases, the J end by 6 bases, with 17 bases between. Germline V CDR1 and CDR2: MNHEY, SMNVEV (reference sequence). The CDR3 spans 14 residues. The CDR3 nucleotides read TGTGCCAGCAGCCGCCCCTTAGTGGAGCCTGAAGCTTTCTTT. Protein: CASSRPLVEPEAFF.

The chain recombines TRBV7-2 with TRBJ1-2; D unclear. The CDR3 spans 14 residues. The V and J ends lost 5 bases and 4 bases respectively, with 14 bases between them. The germline V gene has CDR1 SGHTA and CDR2 FQGNSA. The chain's CDR3 is CASSERAEGYGYTF. In DNA, the CDR3 is TGTGCCAGCAGCGAGCGCGCCGAGGGCTATGGCTACACCTTC.

CDR3 bases: TGTGCCAGCAGTCCTCCGGGACACTCTAATGAAAAACTGTTTTTT. This translates into CASSPPGHSNEKLFF. The rearrangement joins TRBV7-9 to TRBJ1-4; the D gene is possibly TRBD1 (6 bases). This CDR3 has 15 residues. The germline CDR1 and CDR2 sequences are SEHNR and FQNEAQ (reference sequence). V was trimmed by 6 bases and J by 3 bases, leaving 14 bases between them. The full variable domain, in which reference TRBV7-9 and TRBJ1-4 provide the parts outside the CDR3, is DTGVSQNPRHKITKRGQNVTFRCDPISEHNRLYWYRQTLGQGPEFLTYFQNEAQLEKSRLLSDRFSAERPKGSFSTLEIQRTEQGDSAMYLCASSPPGHSNEKLFFGSGTQLSVL.

This chain uses TRBV23-1 with TRBJ2-2; 7 bases match TRBD1. TRBV23-1 is an open reading frame whose function is uncertain. The CDR3 sequence is 17 residues long. Germline trimming cut 0 bases from V and 1 base from J; bases unmatched to any gene: 5. CDR3 region: CASSQSRGQMNTGELFF. For the CDR3, the DNA is TGCGCCAGCAGTCAATCCCGGGGACAGATGAACACCGGGGAGCTGTTTTTT.

This clone has a handful of counts. This chain links TRBV19 with TRBJ2-5, with 12 bases matching TRBD2. Germline V lookup: CDR1 LNHDA, CDR2 SQIVND (reference sequence). J was trimmed by 5 bases and V by 6 bases; bases with no gene match: 7. The CDR3 spans 15 residues. The CDR3 loop is CASSSTSGGRETQYF. The CDR3 DNA reads as TGTGCCAGTAGCTCGACTAGCGGGGGCCGGGAGACCCAGTACTTC.

The chain joins TRBV6-5 to TRBJ1-6; 11 bases match TRBD1. With 5 bases clipped from V and 5 bases from J, the junction kept 2 bases outside the gene matches. This CDR3 is 15 amino acids long. Germline lookup yields CDR1 MNHEY and CDR2 SVGAGI. CDR3 loop: CASSRDRGDNSPLHF. The DNA for the CDR3 is TGTGCCAGCAGTAGGGACAGGGGGGATAATTCACCCCTCCACTTT.

The chain uses TRBV5-4 and TRBJ2-2, with 8 bases lining up with TRBD2. V lost 4 bases, J lost 4 bases, and 12 bases stayed unmatched. The CDR3 extends over 17 amino acids. Germline V gives CDR1 SGHNT, CDR2 YYREEE (reference sequence). CDR3 residues: CASSPGGGRDTTGELFF. CDR3 nucleotide sequence: TGTGCCAGCAGCCCGGGGGGGGGCAGGGACACCACCGGGGAGCTGTTTTTT.

This clone was detected only a few times. The chain carries TRBV10-3 and TRBJ2-5; D may be TRBD2 (5 bases). CDR1 and CDR2 (germline): ENHRY, SYGVKD. Trimming left V 2 bases short and J 5 bases short, with 15 bases between. The CDR3 length is 15 residues. In nucleotides, the CDR3 is TGTGCCATCAGTGAGGAACGGCGGGTGGGGGAGACCCAGTACTTC. Residues: CAISEERRVGETQYF.

This clone was picked up a small number of times. The gene calls are TRBV30 and TRBJ1-3; the D is unclear. Germline V lookup: CDR1 GTSNPN, CDR2 SVGIG (reference sequence). The CDR3 consists of 13 residues. The V end was cut by 4 bases, the J end by 4 bases, with 11 bases between. The CDR3 DNA sequence: TGTGCCTGGAATCTTATCAGGGGAAACACCATATATTTT. Translating it yields CAWNLIRGNTIYF.

In its sample, this clone was seen a few times. The CDR3 DNA sequence: TGTGCCAGCAGTTACGCGGGTCCCGGCCAAGAGACCCAGTACTTC. Translation gives CASSYAGPGQETQYF. The gene calls are TRBV6-5 and TRBJ2-5; possible D gene TRBD2, 5 bases. CDR3 size: 15 residues. CDR1 is MNHEY and CDR2 is SVGAGI in the germline V gene. The V end lost 2 bases, the J end lost 1 base, and 11 bases lay between the germline ends.

The genes are TRBV10-3 and TRBJ1-5; 7 positions match TRBD1. Germline V gene lookup returns CDR1 ENHRY and CDR2 SYGVKD. Unmatched junction bases numbered 0, after V lost 3 bases and J lost 1 base. The CDR3 has 14 residues. CDR3 nucleotides: TGTGCCATCAGTGAACAGGGGAGCAATCAGCCCCAGCATTTT. It specifies CAISEQGSNQPQHF.

The gene calls are TRBV19 and TRBJ2-7, with 9 nucleotides matching TRBD2. Germline assignment: CDR1 LNHDA and CDR2 SQIVND (reference sequence). Trimming removed 4 bases from V and 0 bases from J; junction bases left unmatched: 7. The CDR3 is made up of 16 amino acids. The CDR3 DNA reads TGTGCCAGTAGTAACGAAGCTAGCGGGACCTCCTACGAGCAGTACTTC. It is translated as CASSNEASGTSYEQYF.

Only a few counts were recorded for this clone. CDR3 DNA sequence: TGCGCCAGCAGCTGGAGGTCTAGCGGGGGCACAGATACGCAGTATTTT. Translated, it gives CASSWRSSGGTDTQYF. This rearrangement joins TRBV5-1 to TRBJ2-3; 9 nucleotides agree with TRBD2. The CDR3 spans 16 residues. Germline V gene lookup returns CDR1 SGHRS and CDR2 YFSETQ. V gave up 3 bases and J gave up 1 base; unmatched junction bases: 6.

This clone showed up just a few times. The rearrangement links TRBV5-4 to TRBJ2-7; the D is unclear. V shed 4 bases and J shed 4 bases, with 9 bases lying between them. Germline V gives CDR1 SGHNT, CDR2 YYREEE (reference sequence). The CDR3 has 12 amino acids. CDR3 bases: TGTGCCAGCAGCCAAGATCAGTACGAGCAGTACTTC. It codes for CASSQDQYEQYF.

This clone was detected a few times. V gene TRBV4-2 combines with J gene TRBJ2-5; 11 nucleotides agree with TRBD2. The ends lost 5 bases at V and 4 bases at J; junction bases unmatched: 3. The CDR3 covers 14 residues. CDR1 LGHNA and CDR2 YNFKEQ come from the germline V gene. CDR3 nucleotide sequence: TGTGCCAGCAGCGTTCTAGCGGGGGGAGAGACCCAGTACTTC. Its translation: CASSVLAGGETQYF.

This clone was observed a handful of times. The V gene is TRBV11-2, the J gene TRBJ1-2, with 9 bases lining up with TRBD1. The V gene's germline CDR1 is SGHAT and CDR2 FQNNGV. There are 13 residues in the CDR3. V was pared by 6 bases and J by 7 bases, with 6 bases of the junction left unmatched. CDR3 in amino acids: CASRTGQGGGYTF. In DNA, the CDR3 is TGTGCCAGCAGAACGGGACAGGGCGGTGGCTACACCTTC.

This clone was observed a few times. This chain joins TRBV6-5 and TRBJ1-4, with a tentative D call TRBD1 (5 bases). Trimming shortened V by 2 bases and J by 5 bases, and 12 bases separated the two germline ends. The CDR3 runs 15 residues. Germline V CDR1 and CDR2: MNHEY, SVGAGI. CDR3 sequence reads: CASSYTDNPNEKLFF. The CDR3 DNA is TGTGCCAGCAGTTACACGGACAATCCAAATGAAAAACTGTTTTTT.

This clone has more than one count but fewer than ten. The genes are TRBV6-1 and TRBJ2-7; TRBD1 might be the D (5 bases). This CDR3 has 15 residues. Germline V gene lookup returns CDR1 MNHNS and CDR2 SASEGT. Trimming removed 2 bases from V and 6 bases from J, with 17 bases in between. CDR3 amino acids: CASSERAGLIREQYF. In DNA, the CDR3 is TGTGCCAGCAGTGAACGGGCAGGGCTCATACGCGAGCAGTACTTC.

J is TRBJ2-3 and V is TRBV5-4; D remains ambiguous. CDR3 length: 15 amino acids. Germline lookup yields CDR1 SGHNT and CDR2 YYREEE (reference sequence). The V end lost 5 bases, the J end lost 2 bases, and 15 bases lay between the germline ends. The DNA for the CDR3 is TGTGCCAGCAGACCACCAGGATCGGACACAGATACGCAGTATTTT. Its translation is CASRPPGSDTDTQYF.

V and J are TRBV5-1 and TRBJ2-1, with 10 bases that match TRBD2. V shed 3 bases and J 5 bases; nucleotides not matched to a gene: 2. The CDR3 loop spans 14 amino acids. In germline, CDR1 is SGHRS, CDR2 YFSETQ. The chain's CDR3 is CASSYGTSDNEQFF. CDR3 DNA: TGCGCCAGCAGCTACGGGACTAGCGACAATGAGCAGTTCTTC.

This clone was seen a handful of times. The V call is TRBV9, the J call TRBJ1-6, with TRBD1 as a possible D gene (5 bases). V was shortened by 0 bases and J by 8 bases, with 12 bases between the two germline ends. From germline, CDR1 is SGDLS and CDR2 YYNGEE. The CDR3 has 15 residues. The CDR3 DNA reads as TGTGCCAGCAGCGTAGGGGAGGGACTGCATTCACCCCTCCACTTT. It encodes CASSVGEGLHSPLHF.

This clone was found a few times. This sequence joins TRBV19 and TRBJ2-3; maybe TRBD2 (7 bases). Germline V gene lookup returns CDR1 LNHDA and CDR2 SQIVND (reference sequence). The CDR3 has 15 residues. V was cut by 6 bases and J by 2 bases, with 15 bases left in between. In DNA, the CDR3 is TGTGCCAGTAGGAGAGCGGGACAAAACACAGATACGCAGTATTTT. This encodes CASRRAGQNTDTQYF. Looking up the rest from reference TRBV19 and TRBJ2-3 gives the full variable domain: DGGITQSPKYLFRKEGQNVTLSCEQNLNHDAMYWYRQDPGQGLRLIYYSQIVNDFQKGDIAEGYSVSREKKESFPLTVTSAQKNPTAFYLCASRRAGQNTDTQYFGPGTRLTVL.

This clone was seen a few times. The CDR3 DNA reads TGCGCCAGCAGCTTGGTTGGGACTAGCGGGGGGGCCGGGACAGATACGCAGTATTTT. Amino acid sequence: CASSLVGTSGGAGTDTQYF. This sequence joins TRBV5-1 and TRBJ2-3, with 16 bases aligning to TRBD2. The V gene end was trimmed by 0 bases and the J gene end by 3 bases; junction bases not matched to a gene: 7. CDR3 length equals 19 residues. The germline gives CDR1 SGHRS, CDR2 YFSETQ.

The chain employs TRBV6-5 and TRBJ2-1; D may be TRBD1 (5 bases). Germline lookup yields CDR1 MNHEY and CDR2 SVGAGI. The ends were cut back, 6 bases at V and 8 bases at J, with 14 bases in the middle. This CDR3 spans 13 amino acids. The CDR3 nucleotides read TGTGCCAGCAGGGCCCCAGGGTTCCATGAGCAGTTCTTC. It codes for CASRAPGFHEQFF.